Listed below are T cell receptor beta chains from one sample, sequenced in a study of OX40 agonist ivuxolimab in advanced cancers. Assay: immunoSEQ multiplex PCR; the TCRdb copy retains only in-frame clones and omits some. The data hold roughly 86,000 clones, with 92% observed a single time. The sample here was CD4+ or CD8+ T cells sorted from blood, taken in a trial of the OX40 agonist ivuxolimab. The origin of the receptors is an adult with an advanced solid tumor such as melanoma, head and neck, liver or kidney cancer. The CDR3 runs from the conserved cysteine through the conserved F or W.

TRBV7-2	CASSLGVASGRWGEQYF
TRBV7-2	CASSRAVNQETQYF
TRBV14	CASSPPAGTAYPQETQYF
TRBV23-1	CASLGREPRLYEQYF
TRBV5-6	CASSPGQNYGYTF
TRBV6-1	CASTGNTEAFF
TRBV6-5	CASQSGTGYEQYF
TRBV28	CASSFGTGGIHYGYTF
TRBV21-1	CASSKARLAGEQYF
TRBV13	CASSLRTSGRAAHEQYF
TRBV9	CASSAGQGSRYNEQFF
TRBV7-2	CASSLLQGPYEQYF
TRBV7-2	CASSPIAGAGSNQPQHF
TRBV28	CASTQTSRGTEAFF
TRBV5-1	CASSSGTSGYNEQFF
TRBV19	CASSIWDRVNQPQHF
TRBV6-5	CASSSDPYSGNTIYF
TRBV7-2	CASRETGGRGGNNEKLFF
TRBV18	CASSPLAGVSGNEQFF
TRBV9	CASSVVSLAGQIPLNTGELFF